This T cell receptor beta chain derives from a study of shared clonotypes between healthy human individuals. For this clone: Its antigen remains unknown.

General study points: At large depth, rarefaction still showed sorted-subset sequencing to be incomplete.

CDR1 is KGHSH, CDR2 LQKENI, per germline. The ends lost 3 bases at V and 5 bases at J; junction bases unmatched: 7. CDR3 length equals 16 residues. TCRdb keeps only in-frame clones here, not all; method: immunoSEQ multiplex PCR. The table records about 2,500,000 clones, approximately 94% of them present only once. The source material was naive CD4+ T cells sorted from blood. The subset was: CD45RA+ positively selected. This chain joins TRBV18 and TRBJ2-5; 12 bases are a match to TRBD2. This TCR derives from a young man in good health. CDR3 DNA sequence: TGTGCCAGCTCACCTCCGTCTAGCGGGAGGGCTGAGACCCAGTACTTC. Translation: CASSPPSSGRAETQYF.